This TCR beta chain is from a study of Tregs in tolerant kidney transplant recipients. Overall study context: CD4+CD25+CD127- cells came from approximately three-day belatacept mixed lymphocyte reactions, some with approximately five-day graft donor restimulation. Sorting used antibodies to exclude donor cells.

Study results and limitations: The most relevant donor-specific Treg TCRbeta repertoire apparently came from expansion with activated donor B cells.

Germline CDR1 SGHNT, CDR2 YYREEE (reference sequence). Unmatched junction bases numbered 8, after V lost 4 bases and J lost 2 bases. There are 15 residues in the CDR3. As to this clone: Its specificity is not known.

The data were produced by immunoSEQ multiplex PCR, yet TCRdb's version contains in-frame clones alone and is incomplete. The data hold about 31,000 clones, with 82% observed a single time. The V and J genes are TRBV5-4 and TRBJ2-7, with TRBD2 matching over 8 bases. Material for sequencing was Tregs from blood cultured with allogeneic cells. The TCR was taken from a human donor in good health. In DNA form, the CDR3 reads TGTGCCAGCAGCATAATCTCGGGGGGGACCTACGAGCAGTACTTC. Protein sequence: CASSIISGGTYEQYF. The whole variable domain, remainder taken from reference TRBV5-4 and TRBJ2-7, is ETGVTQSPTHLIKTRGQQVTLRCSSQSGHNTVSWYQQALGQGPQFIFQYYREEENGRGNFPPRFSGLQFPNYSSELNVNALELDDSALYLCASSIISGGTYEQYFGPGTRLTVT.